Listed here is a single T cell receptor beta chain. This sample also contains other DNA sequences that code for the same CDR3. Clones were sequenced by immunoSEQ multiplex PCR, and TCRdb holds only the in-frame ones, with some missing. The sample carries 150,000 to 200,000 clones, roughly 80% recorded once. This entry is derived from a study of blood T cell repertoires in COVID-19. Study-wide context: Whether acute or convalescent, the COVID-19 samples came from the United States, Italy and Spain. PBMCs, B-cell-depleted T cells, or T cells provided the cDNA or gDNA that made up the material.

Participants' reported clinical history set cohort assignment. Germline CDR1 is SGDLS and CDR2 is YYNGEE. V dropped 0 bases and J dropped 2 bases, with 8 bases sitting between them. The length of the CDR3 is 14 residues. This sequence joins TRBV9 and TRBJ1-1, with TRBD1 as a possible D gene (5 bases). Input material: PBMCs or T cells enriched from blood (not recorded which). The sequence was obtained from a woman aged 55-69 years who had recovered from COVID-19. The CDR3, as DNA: TGTGCCAGCAGCGTAGCCGGGGGAAACACTGAAGCTTTCTTT. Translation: CASSVAGGNTEAFF.